The 13 T cell receptor beta chains presented below share a single source sample, sequenced in a study of blood T cell repertoires in COVID-19. TCRdb's copy holds only in-frame clones and misses some; the assay was immunoSEQ multiplex PCR. The table has nearly 300,000 clones, around 88% seen once; the top ten hold 6.9%. Input material: peripheral blood. Receptor source: a woman between 25 and 40 years old who had recovered from COVID-19.

The V and J genes are TRBV7-8 and TRBJ1-4; D possibly corresponds to TRBD1 (5 bases). Looked up from germline, CDR1 is SGHVS and CDR2 is FQNEAQ. Between the trimmed V and J ends, which lost 6 bases and 0 bases, there was a span of 8 bases. The CDR3 sequence is 14 residues long. CDR3: CASSRTTTNEKLFF. The DNA for the CDR3 is TGTGCCAGCAGTCGGACAACAACTAATGAAAAACTGTTTTTT.

The genes are TRBV7-2 and TRBJ2-7; 14 nucleotides agree with TRBD2. The CDR3 spans 16 residues. V shed 5 bases and J 7 bases; nucleotides not matched to a gene: 10. Germline CDR1 reads SGHTA; CDR2 reads FQGNSA. CDR3 region: CASSPAGTSGGGEQYF. The CDR3 DNA follows: TGTGCCAGCAGCCCAGCGGGGACTAGCGGGGGTGGGGAGCAGTACTTC.

This chain uses TRBV5-6 with TRBJ2-5; TRBD1 is a possible D gene (5 bases). The V gene lost 5 bases and the J gene lost 8 bases, with 22 bases spanning the gap. The CDR3 is 15 residues long. Germline V gene lookup returns CDR1 SGHDT and CDR2 YYEEEE. The CDR3 DNA follows: TGTGCCAGCAGTCCGACAGATACGCAGGTCGTCACCCAGTACTTC. This translates into CASSPTDTQVVTQYF.

This chain joins TRBV7-2 and TRBJ2-5; 12 bases are a match to TRBD2. In germline, CDR1 is SGHTA, CDR2 FQGNSA. The V gene end was trimmed by 1 base and the J gene end by 4 bases; junction bases not matched to a gene: 10. The CDR3 spans 18 residues. The CDR3 region has the DNA TGTGCCAGCAGCTTAGGCCATACTAGCGGGGGGCTTAGAGAGACCCAGTACTTC. As protein: CASSLGHTSGGLRETQYF.

The CDR3 region is CASSQILSLPANTEAFF. For the CDR3, the DNA is TGCGCCAGCAGCCAAATCCTGTCACTCCCCGCCAACACTGAAGCTTTCTTT. V gene TRBV4-1 combines with J gene TRBJ1-1; D remains ambiguous. This CDR3 is 17 amino acids long. Trimming removed 2 bases at V and 2 bases at J, with 18 bases between. The germline gives CDR1 MGHRA, CDR2 YSYEKL.

This clone has just a few counts. The V and J genes are TRBV4-3 and TRBJ2-1; 10 bases are a match to TRBD2. The junction had 8 bases not matched to a gene; V was cut back by 3 bases and J by 6 bases. The CDR3 has 16 amino acids. Germline loops: CDR1 LGHNA, CDR2 YSLEER. The CDR3 nucleotides are TGCGCCAGCAGCCAGGACAGCGGGGGGGGTGGCAATGAGCAGTTCTTC. Protein sequence: CASSQDSGGGGNEQFF.

The rearrangement links TRBV19 to TRBJ1-5; D gene uncertain. The CDR3 covers 14 residues. Germline CDR1 is LNHDA and CDR2 is SQIVND (reference sequence). The V and J ends lost 8 bases and 0 bases respectively, with 11 bases between them. The CDR3 nucleotides read TGTGCCAGTCGGGCGGGGATTAGCAATCAGCCCCAGCATTTT. It specifies CASRAGISNQPQHF.

The chain carries TRBV18 and TRBJ2-7; TRBD1 aligns across 8 bases. This CDR3 has 17 residues. V dropped 3 bases and J dropped 1; count of bases not matched to a gene: 11. Per the germline V gene, CDR1 is KGHSH and CDR2 is LQKENI. CDR3 sequence reads: CASSPLSPGGTSYEQYF. The DNA for the CDR3 is TGTGCCAGCTCACCGCTCAGTCCAGGGGGCACTTCCTACGAGCAGTACTTC.

This clone is a singleton in its sample. The V call is TRBV6-1, the J call TRBJ1-5; no clear D gene. This CDR3 has 14 residues. Germline CDR1 reads MNHNS; CDR2 reads SASEGT. Trimming stripped 1 base from V and 10 bases from J, with 14 bases between. The CDR3 spells CASSEGSESSPQHF. The CDR3 DNA follows: TGTGCCAGCAGTGAAGGCAGCGAGTCTTCACCCCAGCATTTT.

This chain joins TRBV18 and TRBJ1-5; D is uncertain. Germline V gene data show CDR1 as KGHSH and CDR2 as LQKENI. Trimming removed 2 bases at V and 2 bases at J, with 16 bases between. The CDR3 loop spans 17 amino acids. The CDR3 bases are TGTGCCAGCTCACCAGAAGCGGAGGCCTGGGGCAATCAGCCCCAGCATTTT. It codes for CASSPEAEAWGNQPQHF.

This chain links TRBV5-6 with TRBJ1-5, with TRBD1 matching over 8 bases. The V and J ends lost 2 bases and 3 bases, in that order; junction bases with no gene match: 4. CDR3 length equals 15 residues. CDR1 SGHDT and CDR2 YYEEEE come from the germline V gene. The CDR3 spells CASSFGTGLNQPQHF. CDR3 coding DNA: TGTGCCAGCAGCTTTGGGACAGGACTCAATCAGCCCCAGCATTTT.

V usage is TRBV6-2 or TRBV6-3 and J usage is TRBJ1-1; D is uncertain. Germline V CDR1 and CDR2: MNHEY, SVGEGT. V lost 4 bases and J lost 0, with 21 bases in between. The CDR3 loop spans 18 amino acids. Here the CDR3 DNA reads TGTGCCAGCAGTTCCTCATTCCATAGAGGGTCCATGAACACTGAAGCTTTCTTT. It is translated as CASSSSFHRGSMNTEAFF.

The chain employs TRBV18 and TRBJ1-5; 7 bases match TRBD1. V dropped 3 bases and J dropped 7; count of bases not matched to a gene: 9. The CDR3 totals 15 residues. Germline CDR1 reads KGHSH; CDR2 reads LQKENI. The DNA of the CDR3 is TGTGCCAGCTCACCCAGGAACAGGGGATACCAGCCCCAGCATTTT. It yields the protein CASSPRNRGYQPQHF. Full variable domain (missing parts from reference TRBV18 and TRBJ1-5): NAGVMQNPRHLVRRRGQEARLRCSPMKGHSHVYWYRQLPEEGLKFMVYLQKENIIDESGMPKERFSAEFPKEGPSILRIQQVVRGDSAAYFCASSPRNRGYQPQHFGDGTRLSIL.